This T cell receptor beta chain came from a study of T cells in Graves' hyperthyroidism and ophthalmopathy. This clonotype was recorded only once. The V end lost 2 bases, the J end lost 6 bases, and 12 bases lay between the germline ends. The V gene's germline CDR1 is MRHNA and CDR2 SNTAGT. This CDR3 has 14 amino acids. At least 3 on the Clinical Activity Score was recorded for ophthalmopathy patients, who also had NOSPECS grade at least 4 and duration under 3 months. The study based diagnoses on clinical symptoms, serum thyroxine and TRAb, thyroid ultrasound and orbital computed tomography. Authors of the study amplified TCR beta CDR3 regions from RNA transcripts. TCR CDR3 regions were first amplified by RT-PCR with HTBI primers. MiXCR, applied by TCRdb to the multiplex PCR reads, yields one record per CDR3 protein. Altogether under 600,000 distinct CDR3 sequences are present, more than 15% being singletons, with the ten largest covering approximately 3.5%.

The origin of this receptor is a middle-aged woman with Graves' ophthalmopathy. V and J are TRBV6-4 and TRBJ2-3; D not certain. The specimen was blood. The CDR3 region is CASSDGKETDTQYF. The CDR3 nucleotides read TGTGCCAGCAGTGACGGTAAAGAGACGGATACGCAGTATTTT.